This is a list of T cell receptor beta chains from one sample in a study of regulatory T cells in long-lasting Graves disease. Each CDR3 protein is one row after TCRdb ran MiXCR on the multiplex PCR reads. The sample includes roughly 420,000 distinct CDR3 sequences, about a sixth of them seen just once. This sample also appeared in a second study, on T cells in Graves' hyperthyroidism and ophthalmopathy.

The sample in question was peripheral blood mononuclear cells (PBMCs), obtained at new diagnosis, from a patient treated with antithyroid drugs. These receptor sequences come from a woman in her 30s with Graves disease. Each CDR3 is given with its conserved first and last residue. Each record gives: J gene, D gene, V gene, clone size, CDR3 DNA, CDR3 protein. D genes are given only for firm matches. The size field is filled for only some rows; it gives once, few, many or a size class.

TRBJ2-7 TRBD2 TRBV20-1 many TGCAGTGCTAGTAGCGGGAGTTCCTCCTACGAGCAGTACTTC CSASSGSSSYEQYF
TRBJ2-4 . TRBV20-1 many TGCAGTGCTATAGGGGTGGCCAAAAACATTCAGTACTTC CSAIGVAKNIQYF
TRBJ2-2 . TRBV9 few TGTGCCAGCGCCCTAGAGGCCTACACCGGGGAGCTGTTTTTT CASALEAYTGELFF
TRBJ2-3 TRBD2 TRBV20-1 many TGCAGTGCTCCCCAACCACTAGCGGGAGTTGGAGATACGCAGTATTTT CSAPQPLAGVGDTQYF
TRBJ2-7 . TRBV7-6 many TGTGCCAGCAGCTTACTAGCATCTCTCACCTACGAGCAGTACTTC CASSLLASLTYEQYF
TRBJ1-1 . TRBV29-1 . TGCAGCGTTGCGGGACAAGGGGGAGGGGTGGGCACTGAAGCTTTCTTT CSVAGQGGGVGTEAFF
TRBJ2-1 . TRBV11-1 many TGTGCCAGCAGTTTCGGAGGGACCTCCTACTCAACGGTTGAGCAGTTCTTC CASSFGGTSYSTVEQFF
TRBJ2-5 . TRBV2 many TGTGCCAGCGCAAAGACCCAGTACTTC CASAKTQYF
TRBJ1-1 . TRBV6-5 few TGTGCCAGCAGTTACTTTTCGGGAACTGAAGCTTTCTTT CASSYFSGTEAFF
TRBJ1-2 TRBD1 TRBV19 . TGTGCCAGTACCCTTCGACAGGGGGCCCCGTCCAACTATGGCTACACCTTC CASTLRQGAPSNYGYTF
TRBJ2-2 TRBD2 TRBV9 . TGTGCCAGCAGCGTAACCGGGGGGTCGAACACCGGGGAGCTGTTTTTT CASSVTGGSNTGELFF
TRBJ2-7 TRBD1 TRBV27 many TGTGCCAGCAGTTTTGGACAGGTAACCGAGCAGTACTTC CASSFGQVTEQYF
TRBJ2-7 . TRBV18 . TGTGCCAGCCCCGCCGGGACCCTGGGCCCCTACGAGCAGTACTTC CASPAGTLGPYEQYF
TRBJ2-5 TRBD2 TRBV5-1 many TGCGCCAGCAGCACCCTAGCGGGAGGAGGGGAGACCCAGTACTTC CASSTLAGGGETQYF
TRBJ2-1 TRBD2 TRBV3-1 many TGTGCCAGCAGCCAAGACAGGGCGTCTAGCGGGTACAATGAGCAGTTCTTC CASSQDRASSGYNEQFF
TRBJ2-1 TRBD2 TRBV11-3 many TGTGCCAGCAGCCCTGACTGGACTAGCGGGAGTATTGAGCAGTTCTTC CASSPDWTSGSIEQFF
TRBJ2-3 . TRBV6-2/TRBV6-3 many TGTGCCAGCAGTTCCCGGGGGAGGACTGCAGATACGCAGTATTTT CASSSRGRTADTQYF
TRBJ2-6 . TRBV25-1 . TGTGCCAGCAGTGACCTGTTCGGTTCGGGTGGGGCCAACGTCCTGACTTTC CASSDLFGSGGANVLTF
TRBJ1-3 TRBD1 TRBV7-8 many TGTGCCAGCAGCTCCAACTTCAGGGGGCTCGGAAACACCATATATTTT CASSSNFRGLGNTIYF
TRBJ2-3 TRBD1 TRBV5-1 few TGCGCCACTACAGGGGAAGATACGCAGTATTTT CATTGEDTQYF
TRBJ2-1 TRBD2 TRBV12-3/TRBV12-4 many TGTGCCAGCAGCTACGGACTAGCGGGAGGCGTCGAGCAGTTCTTC CASSYGLAGGVEQFF
TRBJ2-2 . TRBV5-1 few TGCGCCAGCAGGGAGCGGAACGCAAACACCGGGGAGCTGTTTTTT CASRERNANTGELFF
TRBJ1-1 . TRBV28 many TGTGCCAGCAGTTCTCCCACCGCTGAAGCTTTCTTT CASSSPTAEAFF